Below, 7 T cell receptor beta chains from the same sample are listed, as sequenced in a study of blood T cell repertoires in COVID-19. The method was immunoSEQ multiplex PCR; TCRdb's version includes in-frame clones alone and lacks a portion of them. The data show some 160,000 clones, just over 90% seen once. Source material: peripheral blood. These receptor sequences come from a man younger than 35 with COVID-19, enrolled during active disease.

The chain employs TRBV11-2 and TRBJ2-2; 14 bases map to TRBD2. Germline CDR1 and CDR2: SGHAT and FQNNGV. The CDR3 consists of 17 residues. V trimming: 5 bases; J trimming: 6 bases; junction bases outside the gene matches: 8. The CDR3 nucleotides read TGTGCCAGCAGCATTGGGACTAGCGGGAGTAAGGCCGGGGAGCTGTTTTTT. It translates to CASSIGTSGSKAGELFF.

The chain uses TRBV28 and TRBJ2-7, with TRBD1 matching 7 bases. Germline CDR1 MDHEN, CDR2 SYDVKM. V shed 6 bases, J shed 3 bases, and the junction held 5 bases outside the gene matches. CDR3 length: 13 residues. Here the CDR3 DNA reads TGTGCCAGCAGAGGTAGGACAGGCTACGAGCAGTACTTC. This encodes CASRGRTGYEQYF.

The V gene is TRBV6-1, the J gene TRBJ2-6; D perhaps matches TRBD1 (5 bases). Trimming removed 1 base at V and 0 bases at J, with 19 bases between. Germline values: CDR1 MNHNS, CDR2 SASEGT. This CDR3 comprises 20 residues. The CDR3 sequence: CASSEGGPRDLVSGANVLTF. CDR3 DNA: TGTGCCAGCAGTGAAGGGGGCCCCAGGGATTTAGTCTCTGGGGCCAACGTCCTGACTTTC.

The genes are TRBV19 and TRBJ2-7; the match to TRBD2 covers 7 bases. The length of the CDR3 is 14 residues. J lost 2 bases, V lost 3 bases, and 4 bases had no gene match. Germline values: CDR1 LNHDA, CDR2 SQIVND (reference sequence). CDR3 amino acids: CASSMSSGPYEQYF. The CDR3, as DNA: TGTGCCAGTAGTATGTCTAGCGGACCCTACGAGCAGTACTTC. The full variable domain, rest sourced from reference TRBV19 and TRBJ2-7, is DGGITQSPKYLFRKEGQNVTLSCEQNLNHDAMYWYRQDPGQGLRLIYYSQIVNDFQKGDIAEGYSVSREKKESFPLTVTSAQKNPTAFYLCASSMSSGPYEQYFGPGTRLTVT.

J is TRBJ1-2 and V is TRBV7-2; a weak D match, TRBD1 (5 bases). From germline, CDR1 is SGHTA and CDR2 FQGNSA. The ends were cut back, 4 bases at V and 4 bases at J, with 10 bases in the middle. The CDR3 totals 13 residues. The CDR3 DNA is TGTGCCAGCAGCTCGAGACAGCCCTATGGCTACACCTTC. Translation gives CASSSRQPYGYTF.

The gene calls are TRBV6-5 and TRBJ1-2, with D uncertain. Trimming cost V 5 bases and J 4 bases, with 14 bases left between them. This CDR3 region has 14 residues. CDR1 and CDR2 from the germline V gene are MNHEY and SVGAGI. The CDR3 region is CASSPVGGSYGYTF. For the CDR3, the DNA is TGTGCCAGCAGTCCCGTGGGAGGCTCCTATGGCTACACCTTC.

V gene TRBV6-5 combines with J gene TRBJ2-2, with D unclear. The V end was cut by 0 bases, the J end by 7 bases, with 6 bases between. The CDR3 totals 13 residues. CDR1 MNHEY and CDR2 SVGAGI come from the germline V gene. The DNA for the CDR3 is TGTGCCAGCAGTTACTCGAGAAGCGGGGAGCTGTTTTTT. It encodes CASSYSRSGELFF.